The 27 T cell receptor beta chains in this list originate from one sample, sequenced in a study of human T cells and chemical hapten exposure. Time point noted: pre-sensitization, week 0. This sample's treatment: therapeutic diphenylcyclopropenone sensitization with weekly scalp DPC. In TCRdb, the RACE reads were re-called with MiXCR into one record per CDR3 protein. Altogether 200,000 to 300,000 distinct CDR3 sequences are present, 7.5% to 9% being singletons, with the ten largest covering 2% to 3%. The material was whole blood, obtained in connection with sensitization to the hapten diphenylcyclopropenone (DPC). Source of these receptors: a middle-aged woman with alopecia areata. Some clones in this sample may be carry-over from other donors' samples.

This clonotype was detected a few times. The rearrangement joins TRBV7-2 to TRBJ2-3, with D possibly matching TRBD2 (6 bases). The CDR3 has 14 residues. The V gene lost 0 bases and the J gene lost 4 bases, with 8 bases spanning the gap. Germline assignment: CDR1 SGHTA and CDR2 FQGNSA. CDR3 in DNA: TGTGCCAGCAGCTTAGCCCCTAGCGCAGATACGCAGTATTTT. Protein product: CASSLAPSADTQYF.

This rearrangement joins TRBV27 to TRBJ2-7; 11 bases are shared with TRBD2. The J segment lost 4 bases and the V segment lost 5 bases, leaving 7 bases of the junction unmatched. CDR1 is MNHEY, CDR2 SMNVEV, per germline (reference sequence). CDR3 length: 15 residues. The CDR3 region is CASSIAGGTPYEQYF. CDR3 nucleotides: TGTGCCAGCAGTATAGCGGGAGGGACCCCGTACGAGCAGTACTTC.

There are a few counts of this clonotype. V gene TRBV12-3 or TRBV12-4 combines with J gene TRBJ2-3; 10 positions match TRBD2. The CDR3 totals 15 residues. After removal of 5 bases from V and 2 bases from J, the junction contained 4 bases not matched to a gene. CDR3 protein: CASSITSGATDTQYF. CDR3 bases: TGTGCCAGCAGTATAACTAGCGGGGCCACAGATACGCAGTATTTT.

This clonotype was seen a few times. V usage is TRBV7-9 and J usage is TRBJ2-3, with a weak D call TRBD2 (5 bases). With 6 bases removed from V and 5 bases from J, the gap between germline ends came to 9 bases. The CDR3 loop spans 12 amino acids. CDR1 SEHNR and CDR2 FQNEAQ come from the germline V gene (reference sequence). The CDR3 DNA follows: TGTGCCAGCAGGCAAGAGGGAGATACGCAGTATTTT. Residues: CASRQEGDTQYF.

This clonotype has just a few counts. The chain joins TRBV7-3 to TRBJ2-7; D gene unclear. Between the trimmed V and J ends, which lost 5 bases and 3 bases, there was a span of 14 bases. Germline CDR1 is SGHTA and CDR2 is FQGTGA. The CDR3 has 14 residues. In nucleotides, the CDR3 is TGTGCCAGCAGCCCAACATCGAGCCACTACGAGCAGTACTTC. It encodes CASSPTSSHYEQYF.

This clonotype was observed a few times. The chain carries TRBV6-5 and TRBJ2-2, with 11 nucleotides matching TRBD1. CDR1 MNHEY and CDR2 SVGAGI come from the germline V gene. V shed 7 bases and J 7 bases; nucleotides not matched to a gene: 11. The CDR3 consists of 16 residues. The CDR3 DNA follows: TGTGCCAGCACCACCCCGGGACAGGGGGTTGGCGGGGAGCTGTTTTTT. Translation: CASTTPGQGVGGELFF.

A few counts support this clonotype. The chain recombines TRBV2 with TRBJ1-6; 8 positions match TRBD1. V lost 6 bases and J lost 4; bases outside the gene matches: 8. The CDR3 consists of 16 residues. Germline CDR1 SNHLY, CDR2 FYNNEI. CDR3: CASSQGAGTYNSPLHF. In DNA form, the CDR3 reads TGTGCCAGCAGCCAGGGGGCAGGGACTTATAATTCACCCCTCCACTTT.

CDR3 bases: TGTGCCAGCGGGACCTTAACAGGGGTAATCAATCAGCCCCAGCATTTT. Residues: CASGTLTGVINQPQHF. The chain carries TRBV6-2 or TRBV6-3 and TRBJ1-5; 7 bases align to TRBD1. J was trimmed by 3 bases and V by 8 bases; bases with no gene match: 13. Per the germline V gene, CDR1 is MNHEY and CDR2 is SVGEGT. CDR3 length: 16 amino acids.

Concerning this clonotype itself: The junction differs from germline at one of its ends, possibly a read error. The chain carries TRBV12-3 or TRBV12-4 and TRBJ2-7; D is unclear. This CDR3 spans 14 amino acids. Here the CDR3 reads CASSIASSPYEQYF. For the CDR3, the DNA is TGTGCCAGCAGTATAGCTTCAAGCCCCTACGAGCAGTACTTC.

This clonotype was counted many times. The J gene is TRBJ1-5, the V gene TRBV28; D unclear. V was trimmed by 3 bases and J by 4 bases, leaving 7 bases between them. This CDR3 is 13 amino acids long. The germline CDR1 and CDR2 sequences are MDHEN and SYDVKM. The CDR3 nucleotides read TGTGCCAGCAGTTTTAGCCTGAATCAGCCCCAGCATTTT. Protein sequence: CASSFSLNQPQHF.

A few counts support this clonotype. V is TRBV5-1 and J is TRBJ2-1; 14 nucleotides line up with TRBD2. Germline CDR1 SGHRS, CDR2 YFSETQ. With V trimmed by 4 bases and J by 7 bases, 13 bases remained unmatched. The CDR3 loop spans 18 amino acids. The CDR3 DNA reads as TGCGCCAGCAGCGCTGAACCCATCGGGACTAGCGGGAGAAATGAGCAGTTCTTC. It codes for CASSAEPIGTSGRNEQFF.

The chain has TRBV2 and TRBJ2-1; a weak D match, TRBD1 (5 bases). V gave up 6 bases and J gave up 6 bases, with 18 bases separating them. Germline V gene sequence: CDR1 SNHLY, CDR2 FYNNEI. The CDR3 has 15 amino acids. CDR3 loop: CASRVDQGRGNEQFF. For the CDR3, the DNA is TGTGCCAGCAGGGTCGACCAGGGCCGAGGCAATGAGCAGTTCTTC.

The genes are TRBV3-1 and TRBJ2-1; 7 nucleotides align to TRBD1. With V trimmed by 1 base and J by 5 bases, 2 bases remained unmatched. CDR1 and CDR2 (germline): LGHDT, YNNKEL (reference sequence). The CDR3 has 14 residues. The CDR3 nucleotides read TGTGCCAGCAGCCAAGCGGGACAGAACAATGAGCAGTTCTTC. The encoded protein is CASSQAGQNNEQFF.

This clonotype was observed a handful of times. The DNA of the CDR3 is TGTGCCAGCAGCTTAGGGCCGACGGGAGCTTTCTTT. Translated: CASSLGPTGAFF. The rearrangement uses TRBV7-9 and TRBJ1-1; no definite D call. The germline V and J ends were trimmed by 1 base and 10 bases, with 10 bases remaining between them. This CDR3 region has 12 residues. Germline V gene lookup returns CDR1 SEHNR and CDR2 FQNEAQ (reference sequence).

Of note for this clonotype: A read error may account for a junction end that differs from germline. The chain employs TRBV20-1 and TRBJ2-7; possible D gene TRBD1, 5 bases. CDR3 length equals 11 residues. Germline CDR1 is DFQATT and CDR2 is SNEGSKA (reference sequence). CDR3 nucleotides: TGCAGTGCTAGCGACGGACAAGCAAAAGGCTTC. Its protein is CSASDGQAKGF.

This clonotype was detected a few times. The gene calls are TRBV18 and TRBJ2-7; 7 bases agree with TRBD1. The CDR3 contains 14 residues. Germline CDR1 reads KGHSH; CDR2 reads LQKENI. Trimming removed 5 bases from V and 2 bases from J; junction bases left unmatched: 6. The CDR3 DNA sequence: TGTGCCAGCTCAAAAACAGGGGCCCCCTACGAGCAGTACTTC. Protein: CASSKTGAPYEQYF. The variable domain in full, completed from reference TRBV18 and TRBJ2-7, reads NAGVMQNPRHLVRRRGQEARLRCSPMKGHSHVYWYRQLPEEGLKFMVYLQKENIIDESGMPKERFSAEFPKEGPSILRIQQVVRGDSAAYFCASSKTGAPYEQYFGPGTRLTVT.

This clonotype was found a few times. This chain links TRBV5-6 with TRBJ2-7; the match to TRBD2 covers 12 bases. The CDR3 is made up of 16 amino acids. CDR1 SGHDT and CDR2 YYEEEE come from the germline V gene. With V trimmed by 2 bases and J by 2 bases, 5 bases remained unmatched. The CDR3 nucleotides read TGTGCCAGCAGCTTTCGGACTAGCGGGAAAACCTACGAGCAGTACTTC. It is translated as CASSFRTSGKTYEQYF.

This chain uses TRBV6-5 with TRBJ2-2, with TRBD1 as a possible D gene (5 bases). Germline V CDR1 and CDR2: MNHEY, SVGAGI. V dropped 3 bases and J dropped 5 bases, with 10 bases sitting between them. CDR3 length equals 14 residues. CDR3 coding DNA: TGTGCCAGCAGTTATCGACAGTGGACCGGGGAGCTGTTTTTT. Its translation is CASSYRQWTGELFF.

In this sample, this clonotype turned up a few times. This chain joins TRBV20-1 and TRBJ2-2; D gene uncertain. V lost 6 bases and J lost 4, with 9 bases in between. This CDR3 has 12 amino acids. In germline, CDR1 is DFQATT, CDR2 SNEGSKA (reference sequence). For the CDR3, the DNA is TGCAGTGCCGGCAGAATCACCGGGGAGCTGTTTTTT. Residues: CSAGRITGELFF.

The chain is built from TRBV12-3 or TRBV12-4 and TRBJ2-1, with D possibly matching TRBD2 (6 bases). CDR3 length: 14 residues. The V end was cut by 3 bases, the J end by 7 bases, with 13 bases between. The CDR3 region has the DNA TGTGCCAGCAGTTTGCCCAGCGGGCGTAATGAGCAGTTCTTC. The encoded protein is CASSLPSGRNEQFF.

About this clonotype itself: One junction end disagrees with the germline gene, perhaps due to a read error. The chain carries TRBV5-4 and TRBJ2-1, with 16 nucleotides matching TRBD2. Germline values: CDR1 SGHNT, CDR2 YYREEE (reference sequence). CDR3 length: 17 residues. As DNA, the CDR3 is TGTGTCAGCAGCCCGGGACTAGCGGGAGGGCCCTCGGTTGAGCAGTTCTTC. Residues: CVSSPGLAGGPSVEQFF.

This clonotype was recorded at least ten times. The chain combines TRBV9 with TRBJ2-1, with D maybe TRBD2 (6 bases). This CDR3 has 15 amino acids. Germline V gives CDR1 SGDLS, CDR2 YYNGEE. The V end was cut by 0 bases, the J end by 9 bases, with 16 bases between. In DNA form, the CDR3 reads TGTGCCAGCAGCGTAGGTGGGGGGAGCGGTAGTGAGCAGTTCTTC. This translates into CASSVGGGSGSEQFF.

This clonotype has only a few counts. V gene TRBV10-3 combines with J gene TRBJ2-2; 9 nucleotides align to TRBD1. The V gene's germline CDR1 is ENHRY and CDR2 SYGVKD. The J segment lost 3 bases and the V segment lost 6 bases, leaving 2 bases of the junction unmatched. The CDR3 covers 14 residues. CDR3 loop: CAIRGQGDTGELFF. The CDR3 DNA reads TGTGCCATCAGGGGACAGGGCGACACCGGGGAGCTGTTTTTT.

A few counts support this clonotype. The CDR3 reads CASRGRGLGSYEQYF. In nucleotides, the CDR3 is TGTGCCAGCAGGGGTAGGGGACTAGGCTCCTACGAGCAGTACTTC. The chain is built from TRBV28 and TRBJ2-7; 8 positions match TRBD2. V shed 6 bases and J 0 bases; nucleotides not matched to a gene: 7. Germline assignment: CDR1 MDHEN and CDR2 SYDVKM. The CDR3 loop spans 15 amino acids. The variable domain in full, with the rest retrieved from reference TRBV28 and TRBJ2-7, is DVKVTQSSRYLVKRTGEKVFLECVQDMDHENMFWYRQDPGLGLRLIYFSYDVKMKEKGDIPEGYSVSREKKERFSLILESASTNQTSMYLCASRGRGLGSYEQYFGPGTRLTVT.

This clonotype has ten or more counts. The gene calls are TRBV12-3 or TRBV12-4 and TRBJ2-7, with a possible D match to TRBD1 (6 bases). V was clipped by 8 bases and J by 6 bases, with 11 bases between them. The CDR3 length is 11 residues. The CDR3 DNA sequence: TGTGCCAGCTCTGTCAGGGGCGAGCAGTACTTC. Its protein is CASSVRGEQYF.

The table lists this clonotype with many counts. This chain joins TRBV29-1 and TRBJ1-2; D call uncertain. The CDR3 is 15 amino acids. Germline CDR1 reads SQVTM; CDR2 reads ANQGSEA. The V end lost 6 bases, the J end lost 0 bases, and 17 bases lay between the germline ends. The CDR3, as DNA: TGCAGCGTGATCGAGGCGCAGTGGACTAACTATGGCTACACCTTC. Translation gives CSVIEAQWTNYGYTF.

This clonotype was seen once. In DNA form, the CDR3 reads TGTGCCATCAGGCCCGGGACAGACCCCCAAGAGACCCAGTACTTC. Its translation: CAIRPGTDPQETQYF. This chain links TRBV10-3 with TRBJ2-5; TRBD1 matches at 7 bases. Looked up from germline, CDR1 is ENHRY and CDR2 is SYGVKD. This CDR3 region has 15 residues. V dropped 6 bases and J dropped 1; count of bases not matched to a gene: 8.